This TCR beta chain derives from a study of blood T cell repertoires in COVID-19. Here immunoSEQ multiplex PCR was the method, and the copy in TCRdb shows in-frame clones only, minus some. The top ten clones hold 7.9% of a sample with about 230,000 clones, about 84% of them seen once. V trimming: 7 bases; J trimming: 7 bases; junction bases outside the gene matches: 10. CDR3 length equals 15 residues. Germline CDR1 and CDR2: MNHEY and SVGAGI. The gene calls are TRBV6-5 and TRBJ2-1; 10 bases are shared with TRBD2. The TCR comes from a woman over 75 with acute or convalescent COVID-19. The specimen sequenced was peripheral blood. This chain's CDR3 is CASTFSGGMRNEQFF. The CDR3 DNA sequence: TGTGCCAGCACTTTTAGCGGGGGGATGCGGAATGAGCAGTTCTTC.